Sequencing of this TCR beta chain was carried out in a study of blood T cell repertoires in COVID-19. Background on the study: From the United States, Italy and Spain came samples of acute and convalescent COVID-19. In each case, the material was cDNA or gDNA derived from T cells, B-cell-depleted T cells, or PBMCs.

To note about this clone: This same CDR3 is encoded by further DNA sequences in the sample.

Methods used by the authors: Nucleated cell counts were estimated from reference gene primer amplification. Clones were read by immunoSEQ multiplex PCR, and TCRdb kept only the in-frame ones, dropping some. D and trimming were read from the DNA, whereas the V and J calls and clone size are those reported in that table. The sample shows 130,000 to 150,000 clones, 79% of them seen only once. This sequence was found in a man aged 45-60 years with active or convalescent COVID-19. Sequenced input: peripheral blood.

The CDR3 region is CASSLGGGEQYF. The DNA for the CDR3 is TGTGCCAGCAGCTTGGGGGGAGGGGAGCAGTACTTC. The chain joins TRBV5-5 to TRBJ2-7; 7 nucleotides line up with TRBD2. Germline CDR1 and CDR2: SGHKS and YYEKEE (reference sequence). Losses at the gene ends were 0 bases for V and 7 bases for J; bases not matched to a gene: 1. The CDR3 is 12 residues long.